This TCR beta chain was profiled in a study of blood T cell repertoires in COVID-19. As originally analysed: Reference gene primer amplification yielded estimated nucleated cell counts. The table came from immunoSEQ multiplex PCR; TCRdb's copy has only in-frame clones and leaves some out. V, J and clone size were drawn from that table, and D and trimming were deduced from the DNA. Found here are 250,000 or so clones, around four fifths of them singletons; the top ten hold 5.5% to 7.5%. The CDR3 consists of 13 residues. The V end was cut by 3 bases, the J end by 5 bases, with 10 bases between. The V gene's germline CDR1 is MGHRA and CDR2 YSYEKL.

This receptor was obtained from a woman aged 55-70 years with active or convalescent COVID-19. This chain connects TRBV4-1 to TRBJ2-5; D is perhaps TRBD1 (5 bases). The specimen was peripheral blood. This CDR3 is CASSQQGWETQYF. CDR3 bases: TGCGCCAGCAGCCAGCAGGGTTGGGAGACCCAGTACTTC.